Detailed here is one T cell receptor beta chain. This clonotype was picked up many times. The antigen it binds to is not known. No clone much larger than this one lies a single base away; base qualities are absent. Spanning cysteine to phenylalanine, the CDR3 consists of 16 amino acids. The read is trimmed to its CDR3 DNA, 48 bases read in frame from base 1. The germline V gene (reference sequence) gives CDR1 as LNHDA and CDR2 as SQIVND. The trim is 5 bases for V and 0 bases for J, with a gap of 13 bases between the germline ends. In the ophthalmopathy patients, disease was moderately to severely active, with a Clinical Activity Score of 3 or more, a NOSPECS grade of 4 or more, and a duration of less than 3 months. Exclusion was applied to patients with uncontrolled infections, other autoimmune diseases, pregnancy or lactation. Diagnoses were established on the basis of clinical symptoms, serum thyroxine and TRAb, thyroid ultrasound, and orbital computed tomography. Ficoll-Paque density gradient centrifugation was used to isolate PBMCs from under 11 ml of fresh peripheral blood. Trizol reagent was used to extract total RNA, and RNA quality was then checked on an Agilent 2100 Bioanalyzer.

The data belong to a study of T cells in Graves' hyperthyroidism and ophthalmopathy (dated by TCRdb to about 2019). Some background on the complete study: Peripheral blood samples were taken at initial diagnosis, before any treatment was given. A discovery cohort of about 100 patients, 43 with Graves' ophthalmopathy and about 58 with stable Graves' hyperthyroidism, was used to find distinguishing TCR V-J signatures. Whether ophthalmopathy could be predicted prospectively was tested in an independent validation cohort made up of 18 to 20 hyperthyroidism patients plus 17 patients who later progressed to ophthalmopathy. The 95 to 100 discovery patients were randomly split 7:3 into training and test sets. The study also compared thyroid tissue and blood T-cell repertoires from roughly 6 Graves' hyperthyroidism patients. Once sampling was done, hyperthyroidism patients were given methimazole at a starting dose of 30 mg daily, whereas ophthalmopathy patients were given high-dose intravenous methylprednisolone. According to the paper, TCR Vbeta CDR3 sequencing was carried out on some 140 peripheral blood samples, which came from some 41 ophthalmopathy, approximately 72 hyperthyroidism and some 17 progressor patients.

General conclusions and limits of the study: A model built on a 13 V-J signature distinguished ophthalmopathy from stable hyperthyroidism, reaching 87.88% sensitivity and about 81% specificity in cross-validation and 80%/75% in testing. Most expanded thyroid clonotypes (frequency above 0.001) were also detected in blood, a finding suggesting that blood repertoires may reflect thyroid immune responses. No statistical method was used to set the sample size in advance, and investigators knew the group allocation. In validation, progression to ophthalmopathy was predicted by the model with 70.59% sensitivity and nearly 75% specificity, a median of 6.5 months before onset.

The TCR beta CDR3 regions were amplified from RNA transcripts. The TCR CDR3 was subjected to a first round of RT-PCR using the HTBI primer set and the Qiagen OneStep RT-PCR kit. A second multiplex PCR round built the libraries, followed by size selection and purification. The libraries were sequenced on an Illumina HiSeq2000 using paired-end 100 bp reads. The paper's data handling went like this. SOAPnuke was used to process the raw data, removing reads that contained adapters or uncalled bases, had a mean Phred below 15, or lacked an exact match to the constant primer or identifier. COPE v1.2.5 was used to merge high-quality paired reads, and clonotypes were defined as unique nucleotide sequences. MiTCR v1.1 was used to align clonotypes to the IMGT TRBV, TRBD and TRBJ reference segments. The analysis included only V-J combinations with a frequency above 0.0001, which together covered approximately 99% of the repertoires. A TCS score was defined as the ratio between F50 (clonal expansion) and ExV (chaos), using BLOSUM62-based TCRdist between CDR3 peptides within each V-J. Welch's t-statistics and random forest reduced 514 V-J features to 13, which were used in a naive Bayes classifier (R e1071). Using fastp at Q25 and MiXCR, TCRdb reprocessed the public reads and kept productive beta chains. All rows with the same CDR3 protein become a single entry with the most common DNA and genes. The V and J calls follow TCRdb's processing rather than the paper's. This sample has 240,000 or so distinct CDR3 sequences in its table, and less than 20% of those were observed once. Less than 35% of the sample is held by the ten biggest clonotypes.

Sequencing was carried out using blood. The chain is encoded by TRBV19 joined to TRBJ1-4; a tentative D call is TRBD1 (6 bases match). This TCR was sampled from a woman under 30 with Graves' ophthalmopathy. The CDR3 region reads CASSAQGSATNEKLFF. The DNA reads TGTGCCAGTAGTGCCCAGGGGAGTGCAACTAATGAAAAACTGTTTTTT.